The text below deals with one TCR beta chain. The ends lost 1 base at V and 4 bases at J; junction bases unmatched: 2. This CDR3 is 15 amino acids long. Profiling relied on immunoSEQ multiplex PCR, and the TCRdb table lists in-frame clones only, not all of them. The table shows approximately 450,000 clones, with around 90% occurring only once. This entry is derived from a study of Ad26.COV2.S vaccination and SARS-CoV-2 variants. Treatment indicated: approximately 18 received Ad26.COV2.S at low or high dose, single or two shots; several received placebo; per-sample allocation not given. Collection of the samples took place on day 63 after the first injection of vaccine or placebo.

The rearrangement joins TRBV23-1 to TRBJ1-3; TRBD1 matches at 9 bases. TRBV23-1 is recorded as an ORF, its role being uncertain. The sequence was obtained from a person aged 18 to 59 who received the Ad26.COV2.S COVID-19 vaccine or a placebo. This specimen consisted of peripheral blood, obtained in a trial of Ad26.COV2.S vaccine versus placebo. Here the CDR3 reads CASSQLDRGGNTIYF. The CDR3 DNA follows: TGCGCCAGCAGTCAATTGGACAGGGGAGGAAACACCATATATTTT.